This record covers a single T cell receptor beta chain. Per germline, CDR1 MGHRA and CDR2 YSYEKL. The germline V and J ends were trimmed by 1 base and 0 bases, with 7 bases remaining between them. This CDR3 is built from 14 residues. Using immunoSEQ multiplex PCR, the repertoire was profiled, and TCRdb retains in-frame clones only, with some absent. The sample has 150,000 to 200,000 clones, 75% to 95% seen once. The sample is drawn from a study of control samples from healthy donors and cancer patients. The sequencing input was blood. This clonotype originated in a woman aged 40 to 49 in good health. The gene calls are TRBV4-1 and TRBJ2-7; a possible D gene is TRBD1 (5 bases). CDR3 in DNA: TGCGCCAGCAGCCAAGGACAGAGCTCCTACGAGCAGTACTTC. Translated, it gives CASSQGQSSYEQYF.